The clone carrying this TCR beta chain was detected a few times. Its antigen is undetermined. The sample originates from a study of T cells in Graves' hyperthyroidism and ophthalmopathy. This CDR3 comprises 15 residues. Germline V gene sequence: CDR1 SNHLY, CDR2 FYNNEI. V lost 6 bases to trimming and J lost 1 base; unmatched junction nucleotides: 3. RNA transcripts gave rise to amplified TCR beta CDR3 regions. The HTBI set primed first-round TCR CDR3 RT-PCR. One entry per CDR3 protein results from TCRdb running MiXCR on the multiplex PCR reads. The sample has a few hundred thousand distinct CDR3 sequences, 18% seen once. Clinical Activity Scores of at least 3, NOSPECS grades of at least 4 and durations under 3 months characterized ophthalmopathy patients. Patients having uncontrolled infection, another autoimmune disease, pregnancy or lactation were not included. Together with thyroid ultrasound, orbital computed tomography, serum thyroxine and TRAb, clinical symptoms were used for diagnoses.

Study-wide results and limits: In the blood, most expanded thyroid clonotypes above 0.001 appeared as well.

This receptor was identified in a middle-aged woman with Graves' ophthalmopathy. The sequencing input was blood. The chain is built from TRBV2 and TRBJ2-7; 13 bases match TRBD2. The CDR3 region is CASRGTSGTSYEQYF. The DNA of the CDR3 is TGTGCCAGCAGGGGGACTAGCGGGACATCCTACGAGCAGTACTTC. The entire variable domain, with the rest obtained from reference TRBV2 and TRBJ2-7, is as follows: EPEVTQTPSHQVTQMGQEVILRCVPISNHLYFYWYRQILGQKVEFLVSFYNNEISEKSEIFDDQFSVERPDGSNFTLKIRSTKLEDSAMYFCASRGTSGTSYEQYFGPGTRLTVT.